This record looks at one T cell receptor beta chain sequence and its context. Data came from immunoSEQ multiplex PCR; TCRdb stores just in-frame clones and leaves some out. The data show roughly 56,000 clones, roughly 89% seen once. The sample originates from a study of T cell changes during pregnancy in multiple sclerosis. V shed 3 bases, J shed 8 bases, and the junction held 14 bases outside the gene matches. Germline V lookup: CDR1 SGHTA, CDR2 FQGNSA. This CDR3 comprises 17 residues. J is TRBJ2-3 and V is TRBV7-2; 10 nucleotides line up with TRBD2. The sample consisted of CD4+ T cells from peripheral blood mononuclear cells, taken after pregnancy. This TCR was recovered from a female donor in good health, enrolled as a control in a pregnancy study. The CDR3 DNA follows: TGTGCCAGCAGCTTTGCCCCTTTAGCGGGGGGAAGCGCTACGCAGTATTTT. Its translation is CASSFAPLAGGSATQYF. Full variable domain (outside the CDR3, taken from reference TRBV7-2 and TRBJ2-3): GAGVSQSPSNKVTEKGKDVELRCDPISGHTALYWYRQSLGQGLEFLIYFQGNSAPDKSGLPSDRFSAERTGGSVSTLTIQRTQQEDSAVYLCASSFAPLAGGSATQYFGPGTRLTVL.